The 8 T cell receptor beta chains in this list originate from one sample, sequenced in a study of T cell responses to AZD1222 COVID-19 vaccine. The data were produced by immunoSEQ multiplex PCR, yet TCRdb's version contains in-frame clones alone and is incomplete. The sample includes 200,000 to 250,000 clones, about 92% seen only once; the top ten take roughly 1%. This material consisted of peripheral blood, taken on day 0 of MenACWY control vaccination. These receptors were obtained from an adult in good health.

As concerns this clone: The same CDR3 also results from other DNA sequences found in this sample. CDR3 amino acids: CASSTGGYGYTF. In DNA, the CDR3 is TGTGCCAGCAGCACAGGGGGCTACGGCTACACCTTC. The chain uses TRBV28 and TRBJ1-2, with TRBD1 identical over 9 bases. The germline CDR1 and CDR2 sequences are MDHEN and SYDVKM. CDR3 length equals 12 residues. V was clipped by 6 bases and J by 8 bases; unmatched bases: 4.

This rearrangement joins TRBV30 to TRBJ2-7; no definite D call. The CDR3 totals 11 residues. V gave up 2 bases and J gave up 3 bases, with 5 bases separating them. Germline V gene sequence: CDR1 GTSNPN, CDR2 SVGIG (reference sequence). CDR3 DNA: TGTGCCTGGAGTCCCAACTACGAGCAGTACTTC. This gives the protein CAWSPNYEQYF.

The J gene is TRBJ1-5, the V gene TRBV28, with D maybe TRBD1 (5 bases). V lost 6 bases to trimming and J lost 0 bases, with 21 bases between them. This CDR3 comprises 18 residues. The germline gives CDR1 MDHEN, CDR2 SYDVKM. The CDR3, as DNA: TGTGCCAGCAGCCCCCGGGCGGGACGGAGGAATAGCAATCAGCCCCAGCATTTT. Protein product: CASSPRAGRRNSNQPQHF.

This clone was counted once. The chain recombines TRBV19 with TRBJ1-5; D remains ambiguous. The CDR3 contains 16 residues. Per the germline V gene, CDR1 is LNHDA and CDR2 is SQIVND (reference sequence). The V end lost 4 bases, the J end lost 0 bases, and 13 bases lay between the germline ends. In DNA, the CDR3 is TGTGCCAGTAGTAACGGGATCCCATATAGCAATCAGCCCCAGCATTTT. It codes for CASSNGIPYSNQPQHF.

This clone came up a few times. This chain joins TRBV6-5 and TRBJ1-5, with D tentatively TRBD1 (5 bases). Germline V CDR1 and CDR2: MNHEY, SVGAGI. V dropped 8 bases and J dropped 0 bases, with 8 bases sitting between them. The CDR3 covers 13 residues. CDR3 loop: CASGTDSNQPQHF. The CDR3 DNA follows: TGTGCCAGCGGGACGGATAGCAATCAGCCCCAGCATTTT.

The chain recombines TRBV6-2 or TRBV6-3 with TRBJ2-7; no firm D call. The V end was cut by 6 bases, the J end by 1 base, with 16 bases between. The CDR3 contains 15 residues. Germline V lookup: CDR1 MNHEY, CDR2 SVGEGT. CDR3 DNA sequence: TGTGCCAGCAGCCGCGTGGGCCTCGGTTCCTACGAGCAGTACTTC. As protein: CASSRVGLGSYEQYF.

The chain combines TRBV2 with TRBJ1-2, with TRBD1 matching 8 bases. CDR1 and CDR2 (germline): SNHLY, FYNNEI. The CDR3 has 13 residues. With V trimmed by 8 bases and J by 4 bases, 6 bases remained unmatched. The chain's CDR3 is CASGNTGGYGYTF. Written as DNA, the CDR3 is TGTGCCAGCGGCAACACAGGGGGCTATGGCTACACCTTC.

This chain joins TRBV3-1 (or the pseudogene TRBV3-2) and TRBJ1-5; D is perhaps TRBD1 (6 bases). Trimming took off 10 bases at V and 4 bases at J, with 14 bases between the two ends. CDR3 length equals 13 residues. Germline CDR1 and CDR2: LGHDT and YNNKEL (reference sequence). The CDR3 is CATSADRNQPQHF. The CDR3 DNA is TGTGCCACCTCGGCGGACAGAAATCAGCCCCAGCATTTT.